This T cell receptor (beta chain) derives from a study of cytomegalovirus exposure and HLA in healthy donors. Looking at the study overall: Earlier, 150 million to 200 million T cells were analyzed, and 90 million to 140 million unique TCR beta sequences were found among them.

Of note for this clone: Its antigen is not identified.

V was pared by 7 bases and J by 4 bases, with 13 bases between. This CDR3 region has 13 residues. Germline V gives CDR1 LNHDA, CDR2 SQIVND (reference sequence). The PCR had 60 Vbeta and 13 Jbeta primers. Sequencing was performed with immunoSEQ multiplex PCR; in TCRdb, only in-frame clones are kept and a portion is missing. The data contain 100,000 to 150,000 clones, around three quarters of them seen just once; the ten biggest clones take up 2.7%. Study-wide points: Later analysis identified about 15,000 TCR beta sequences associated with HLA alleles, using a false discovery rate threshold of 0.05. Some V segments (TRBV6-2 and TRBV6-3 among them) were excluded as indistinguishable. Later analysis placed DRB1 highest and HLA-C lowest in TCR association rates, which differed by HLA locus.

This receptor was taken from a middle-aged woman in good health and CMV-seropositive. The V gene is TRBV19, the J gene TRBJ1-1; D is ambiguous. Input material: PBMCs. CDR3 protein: CASTLLEGTEAFF. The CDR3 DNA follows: TGTGCCAGTACCTTACTGGAGGGCACTGAAGCTTTCTTT.